The 15 T cell receptor beta chains given below trace back to one sample, sequenced in a study of blood T cell repertoires in COVID-19. Using immunoSEQ multiplex PCR, the repertoire was profiled, and TCRdb retains in-frame clones only, with some absent. The sample contains about 160,000 clones, approximately 88% of which appear only once. The sample comprised peripheral blood. These receptors all come from a man aged 65 to 85 with acute or convalescent COVID-19.

This chain uses TRBV2 with TRBJ1-1; D might be TRBD1 (5 bases). In germline, CDR1 is SNHLY, CDR2 FYNNEI. This CDR3 contains 15 residues. V shed 6 bases and J shed 4 bases, with 18 bases lying between them. The CDR3 loop reads CASSIRGDLRTEAFF. The CDR3 coding sequence is TGTGCCAGCAGCATCCGAGGGGACTTGCGCACTGAAGCTTTCTTT. Supplemented by reference TRBV2 and TRBJ1-1, the full variable domain reads EPEVTQTPSHQVTQMGQEVILRCVPISNHLYFYWYRQILGQKVEFLVSFYNNEISEKSEIFDDQFSVERPDGSNFTLKIRSTKLEDSAMYFCASSIRGDLRTEAFFGQGTRLTVV.

This clone was counted between two and nine times. The CDR3 DNA reads as TGTGCCAGCAGCTTAACCTACAGGGGTGAAGCTTTCTTT. Translation: CASSLTYRGEAFF. This chain uses TRBV7-3 with TRBJ1-1; 7 nucleotides match TRBD1. Germline V gives CDR1 SGHTA, CDR2 FQGTGA. The V segment lost 0 bases and the J segment 7 bases; nucleotides outside the gene matches: 2. The CDR3 sequence is 13 residues long.

This sequence joins TRBV11-2 and TRBJ2-1; 13 bases agree with TRBD2. The CDR3 totals 14 residues. Germline trimming cut 4 bases from V and 10 bases from J; bases unmatched to any gene: 4. Germline V gives CDR1 SGHAT, CDR2 FQNNGV. The chain's CDR3 is CASSSGTSGIEQFF. As DNA, the CDR3 is TGTGCCAGCAGCTCAGGGACTAGCGGGATCGAGCAGTTCTTC.

The chain recombines TRBV5-4 with TRBJ1-3; 7 bases are shared with TRBD1. Losses at the gene ends were 1 base for V and 2 bases for J; bases not matched to a gene: 9. Germline CDR1 reads SGHNT; CDR2 reads YYREEE (reference sequence). CDR3 length equals 17 residues. The CDR3 protein is CASSLSTGNYPGNTIYF. As DNA, the CDR3 is TGTGCCAGCAGCTTGTCGACAGGGAATTACCCTGGAAACACCATATATTTT. Full variable domain (missing parts from reference TRBV5-4 and TRBJ1-3): ETGVTQSPTHLIKTRGQQVTLRCSSQSGHNTVSWYQQALGQGPQFIFQYYREEENGRGNFPPRFSGLQFPNYSSELNVNALELDDSALYLCASSLSTGNYPGNTIYFGEGSWLTVV.

This chain joins TRBV19 and TRBJ1-5, with D possibly being TRBD1 (6 bases). Trimming removed 3 bases from V and 2 bases from J, with 8 bases in between. Germline V gene data show CDR1 as LNHDA and CDR2 as SQIVND (reference sequence). This CDR3 comprises 14 residues. CDR3 amino acids: CASSMSGGNQPQHF. CDR3 DNA: TGTGCCAGTAGTATGTCAGGGGGCAATCAGCCCCAGCATTTT.

This clone was found once. The gene calls are TRBV7-3 and TRBJ2-2, with D perhaps TRBD1 (5 bases). The germline V and J ends were trimmed by 5 bases and 0 bases, with 10 bases remaining between them. The CDR3 runs 15 residues. Germline CDR1 reads SGHTA; CDR2 reads FQGTGA. The CDR3 DNA follows: TGTGCCAGCAGCCTCCAGGGTACGAACACCGGGGAGCTGTTTTTT. This translates into CASSLQGTNTGELFF.

The rearrangement joins TRBV5-1 to TRBJ1-2, with 8 bases identical to TRBD1. In germline, CDR1 is SGHRS, CDR2 YFSETQ. The V segment lost 4 bases and the J segment 7 bases; nucleotides outside the gene matches: 3. There are 12 residues in the CDR3. The CDR3 spells CASSPGTGGYTF. The CDR3 DNA sequence: TGCGCCAGCAGCCCGGGGACAGGTGGCTACACCTTC.

The CDR3 DNA reads as TGTGCCAGCTCACCAGCTAGCGGGATGGGGTATGAGCAGTTCTTC. Encoded protein: CASSPASGMGYEQFF. V and J are TRBV18 and TRBJ2-1; 9 bases are a match to TRBD2. Germline V gene lookup returns CDR1 KGHSH and CDR2 LQKENI. The CDR3 runs 15 residues. V shed 2 bases and J 8 bases; nucleotides not matched to a gene: 7.

This clone came up a few times. The genes are TRBV5-4 and TRBJ1-2; 10 bases are a match to TRBD1. The CDR3 is made up of 14 amino acids. V shed 4 bases and J 7 bases; nucleotides not matched to a gene: 7. Germline V gives CDR1 SGHNT, CDR2 YYREEE (reference sequence). CDR3 loop: CASSLRDRGGGYTF. CDR3 bases: TGTGCCAGCAGCCTACGGGACAGGGGAGGTGGCTACACCTTC.

The rearrangement links TRBV5-1 to TRBJ1-1, with unresolved D. V was pared by 5 bases and J by 4 bases, with 12 bases between. The CDR3 runs to 13 residues. From germline, CDR1 is SGHRS and CDR2 YFSETQ. The CDR3 sequence: CASRSGVGTEAFF. CDR3 DNA sequence: TGCGCCAGCAGATCCGGGGTTGGCACTGAAGCTTTCTTT.

CDR3 in DNA: TGTGCCAGCAGTTTACAGACTAATGAAAAACTGTTTTTT. Amino acids: CASSLQTNEKLFF. The chain recombines TRBV28 with TRBJ1-4; D gene unclear. The CDR3 has 13 residues. The germline CDR1 and CDR2 sequences are MDHEN and SYDVKM. Trimming removed 2 bases at V and 2 bases at J, with 3 bases between.

The genes are TRBV25-1 and TRBJ1-4, with 7 nucleotides matching TRBD1. Trimming cost V 2 bases and J 4 bases; bases outside gene matches: 13. There are 18 residues in the CDR3. CDR1 is MGHDK, CDR2 SYGVNS, per germline. CDR3 sequence reads: CASSEEQGKIYDNEKLFF. The CDR3 DNA reads as TGTGCCAGCAGTGAAGAACAGGGGAAAATTTACGATAATGAAAAACTGTTTTTT.

The genes are TRBV6-6 and TRBJ1-2; TRBD1 agrees at 9 bases. Losses at the gene ends were 7 bases for V and 4 bases for J; bases not matched to a gene: 4. The germline V gene has CDR1 MNHNY and CDR2 SVGAGI (reference sequence). This CDR3 has 13 residues. CDR3 residues: CASTLQGAYGYTF. The CDR3 nucleotides are TGTGCCAGCACCCTACAGGGGGCCTATGGCTACACCTTC.

The V gene is TRBV29-1, the J gene TRBJ2-7; maybe TRBD1 (6 bases). Germline V gene lookup returns CDR1 SQVTM and CDR2 ANQGSEA. The CDR3 totals 14 residues. V was clipped by 6 bases and J by 3 bases, with 18 bases between them. CDR3: CSVATGPSGYEQYF. For the CDR3, the DNA is TGCAGCGTCGCAACAGGGCCCTCAGGCTACGAGCAGTACTTC.

V is TRBV6-5 and J is TRBJ2-1; no reliable D call. Germline V CDR1 and CDR2: MNHEY, SVGAGI. The CDR3 spans 11 residues. The ends were cut back, 2 bases at V and 8 bases at J, with 4 bases in the middle. The CDR3 spells CASSYLDEQFF. The DNA of the CDR3 is TGTGCCAGCAGTTACCTTGATGAGCAGTTCTTC.